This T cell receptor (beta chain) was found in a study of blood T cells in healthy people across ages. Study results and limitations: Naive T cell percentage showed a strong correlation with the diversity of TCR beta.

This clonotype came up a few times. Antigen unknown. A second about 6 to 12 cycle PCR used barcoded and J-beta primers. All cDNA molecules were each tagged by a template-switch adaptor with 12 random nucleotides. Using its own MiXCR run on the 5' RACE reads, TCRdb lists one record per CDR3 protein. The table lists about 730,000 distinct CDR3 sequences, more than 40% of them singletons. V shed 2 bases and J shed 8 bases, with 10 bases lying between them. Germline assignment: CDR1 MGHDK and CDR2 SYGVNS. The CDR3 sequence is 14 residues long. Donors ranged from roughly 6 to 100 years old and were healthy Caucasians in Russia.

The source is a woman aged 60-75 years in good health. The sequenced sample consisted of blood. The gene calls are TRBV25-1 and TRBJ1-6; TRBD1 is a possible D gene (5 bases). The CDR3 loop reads CASSEAPGHSPLHF. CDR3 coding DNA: TGTGCCAGCAGTGAAGCCCCGGGACATTCACCCCTCCACTTT.